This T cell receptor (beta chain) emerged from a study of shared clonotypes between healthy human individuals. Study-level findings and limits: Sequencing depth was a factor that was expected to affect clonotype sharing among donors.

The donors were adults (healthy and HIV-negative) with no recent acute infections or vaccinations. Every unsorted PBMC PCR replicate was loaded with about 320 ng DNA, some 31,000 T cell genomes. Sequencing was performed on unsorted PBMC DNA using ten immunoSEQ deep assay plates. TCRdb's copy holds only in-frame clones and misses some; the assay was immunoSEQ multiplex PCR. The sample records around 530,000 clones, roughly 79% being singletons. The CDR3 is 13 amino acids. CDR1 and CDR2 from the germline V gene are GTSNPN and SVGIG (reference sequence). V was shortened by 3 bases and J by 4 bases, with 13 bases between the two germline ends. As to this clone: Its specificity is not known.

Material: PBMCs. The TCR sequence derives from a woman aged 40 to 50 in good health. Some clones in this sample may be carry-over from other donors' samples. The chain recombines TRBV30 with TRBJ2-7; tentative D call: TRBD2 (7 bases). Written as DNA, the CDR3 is TGTGCCTGGAGCGAGGGGGGGAATTACGAGCAGTACTTC. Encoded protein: CAWSEGGNYEQYF.